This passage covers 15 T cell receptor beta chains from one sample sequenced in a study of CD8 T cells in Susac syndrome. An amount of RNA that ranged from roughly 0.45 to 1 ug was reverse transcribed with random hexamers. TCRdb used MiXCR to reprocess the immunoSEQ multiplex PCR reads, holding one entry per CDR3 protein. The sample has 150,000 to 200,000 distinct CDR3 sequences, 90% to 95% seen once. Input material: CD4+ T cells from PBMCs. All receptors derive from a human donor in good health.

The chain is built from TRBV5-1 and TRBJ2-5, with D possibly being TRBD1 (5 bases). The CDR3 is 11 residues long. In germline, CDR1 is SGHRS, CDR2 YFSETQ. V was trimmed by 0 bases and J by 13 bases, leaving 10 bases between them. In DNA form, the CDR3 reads TGCGCCAGCAGCTTGGATGGGGCCTCGTACTTC. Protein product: CASSLDGASYF.

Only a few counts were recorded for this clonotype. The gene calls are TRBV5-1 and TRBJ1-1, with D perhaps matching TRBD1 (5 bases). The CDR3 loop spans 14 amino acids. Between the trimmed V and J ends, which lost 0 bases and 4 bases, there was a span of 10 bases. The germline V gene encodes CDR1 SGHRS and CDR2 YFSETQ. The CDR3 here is CASSLVQGGTEAFF. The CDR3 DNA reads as TGCGCCAGCAGCTTGGTTCAGGGAGGCACTGAAGCTTTCTTT.

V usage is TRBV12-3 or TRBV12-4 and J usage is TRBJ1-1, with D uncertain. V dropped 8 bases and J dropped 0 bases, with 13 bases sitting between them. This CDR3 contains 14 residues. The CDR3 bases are TGTGCCAGCCAAAGGATCAACATGAACACTGAAGCTTTCTTT. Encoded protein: CASQRINMNTEAFF.

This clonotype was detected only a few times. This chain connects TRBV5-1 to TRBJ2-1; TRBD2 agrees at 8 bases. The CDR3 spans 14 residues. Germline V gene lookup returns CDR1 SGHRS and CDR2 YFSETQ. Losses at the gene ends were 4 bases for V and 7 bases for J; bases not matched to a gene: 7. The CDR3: CASSRAGEGNEQFF. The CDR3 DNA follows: TGCGCCAGCAGCCGAGCGGGAGAAGGGAATGAGCAGTTCTTC.

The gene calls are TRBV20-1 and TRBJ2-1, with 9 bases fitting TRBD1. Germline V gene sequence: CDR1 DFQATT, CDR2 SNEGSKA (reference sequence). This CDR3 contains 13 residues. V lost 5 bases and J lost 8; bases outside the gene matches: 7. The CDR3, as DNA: TGCAGTGCTGAAGGGACAGGGTCAGATGAGCAGTTCTTC. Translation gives CSAEGTGSDEQFF.

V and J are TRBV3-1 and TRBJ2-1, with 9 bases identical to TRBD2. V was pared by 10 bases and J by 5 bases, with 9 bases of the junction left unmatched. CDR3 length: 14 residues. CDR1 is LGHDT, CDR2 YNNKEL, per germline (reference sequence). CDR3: CATQRGALNNEQFF. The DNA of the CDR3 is TGTGCCACACAGCGGGGGGCCCTAAACAATGAGCAGTTCTTC.

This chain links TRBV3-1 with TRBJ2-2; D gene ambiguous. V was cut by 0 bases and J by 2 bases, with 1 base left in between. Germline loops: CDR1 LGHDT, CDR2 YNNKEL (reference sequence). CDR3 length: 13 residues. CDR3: CASSQDNTGELFF. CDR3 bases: TGTGCCAGCAGCCAAGACAACACCGGGGAGCTGTTTTTT.

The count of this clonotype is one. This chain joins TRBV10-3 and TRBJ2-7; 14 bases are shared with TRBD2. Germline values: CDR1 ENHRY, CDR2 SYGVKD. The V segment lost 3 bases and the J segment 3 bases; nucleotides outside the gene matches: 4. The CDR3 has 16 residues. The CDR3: CAISDRTSGRIYEQYF. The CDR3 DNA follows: TGTGCCATCAGTGACCGGACTAGCGGGAGGATCTACGAGCAGTACTTC.

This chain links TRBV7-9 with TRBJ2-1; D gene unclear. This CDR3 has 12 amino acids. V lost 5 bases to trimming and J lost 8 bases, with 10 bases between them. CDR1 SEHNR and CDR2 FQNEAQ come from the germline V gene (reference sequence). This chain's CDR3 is CASSDVGDEQFF. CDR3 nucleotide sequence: TGTGCCAGCAGCGATGTTGGGGATGAGCAGTTCTTC.

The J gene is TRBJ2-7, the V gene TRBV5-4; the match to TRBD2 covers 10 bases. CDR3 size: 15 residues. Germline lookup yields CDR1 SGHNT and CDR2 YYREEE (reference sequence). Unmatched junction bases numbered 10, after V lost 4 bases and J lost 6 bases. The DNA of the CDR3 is TGTGCCAGCAGCGCAGGACTAGCGGCCCTCTCCGAGCAGTACTTC. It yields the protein CASSAGLAALSEQYF.

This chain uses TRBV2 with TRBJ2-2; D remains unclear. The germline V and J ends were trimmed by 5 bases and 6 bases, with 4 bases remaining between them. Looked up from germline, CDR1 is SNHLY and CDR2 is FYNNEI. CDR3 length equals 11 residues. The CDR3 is CASSPAGELFF. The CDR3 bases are TGTGCCAGCAGTCCGGCCGGGGAGCTGTTTTTT.

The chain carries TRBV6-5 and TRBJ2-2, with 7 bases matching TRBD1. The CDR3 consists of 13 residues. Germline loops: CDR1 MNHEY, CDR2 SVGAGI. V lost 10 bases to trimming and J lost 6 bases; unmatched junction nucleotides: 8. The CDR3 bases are TGTGCCACCAGGGGGATGGTTGCCGGGGAGCTGTTTTTT. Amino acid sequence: CATRGMVAGELFF.

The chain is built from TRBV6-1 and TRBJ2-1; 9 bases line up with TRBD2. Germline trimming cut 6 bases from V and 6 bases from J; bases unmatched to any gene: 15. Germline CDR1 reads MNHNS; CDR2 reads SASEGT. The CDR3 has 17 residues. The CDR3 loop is CASRPGGTSSYFNEQFF. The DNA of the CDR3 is TGTGCCAGCAGGCCTGGTGGGACTAGCTCATATTTCAATGAGCAGTTCTTC.

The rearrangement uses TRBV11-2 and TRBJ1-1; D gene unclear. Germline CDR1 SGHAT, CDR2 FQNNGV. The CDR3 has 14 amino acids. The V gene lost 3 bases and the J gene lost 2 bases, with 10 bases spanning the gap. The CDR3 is CASSFEGGNTEAFF. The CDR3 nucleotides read TGTGCCAGCAGCTTTGAGGGCGGCAACACTGAAGCTTTCTTT.

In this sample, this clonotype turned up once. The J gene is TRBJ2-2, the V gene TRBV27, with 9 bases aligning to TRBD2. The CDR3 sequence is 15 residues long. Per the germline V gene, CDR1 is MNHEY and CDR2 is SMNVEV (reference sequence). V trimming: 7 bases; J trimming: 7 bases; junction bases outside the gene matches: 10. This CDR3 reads CASTAGASGNGELFF. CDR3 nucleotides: TGTGCCAGCACCGCAGGGGCTAGCGGGAACGGGGAGCTGTTTTTT.